This is a list of T cell receptor beta chains from one sample in a study of T cells after yellow fever vaccination. TCRdb redid the calling of the 5' RACE reads with MiXCR, one entry per CDR3 protein. The sample shows about 53,000 distinct CDR3 sequences, around 6.9% of them seen only once. Sequences were derived from CD8+ T cells sorted from PBMCs, sampled on the day of the first yellow fever vaccination. The receptors derive from a man between 18 and 29 years old who received the YFV17D yellow fever vaccine. CDR3s include the opening cysteine and the closing phenylalanine or tryptophan. Each record gives: CDR3 protein, CDR3 DNA, J gene, clone size, V gene, D gene. The D gene is left open where the match is weak. Expanded clones are given a class, and other clones once, few, many or no size at all.

CDR3: CSAEYRDRRETQYF; DNA: TGCAGCGCTGAATACCGGGACAGAAGAGAGACCCAGTACTTC; J: TRBJ2-5; size: many; V: TRBV29-1; D: TRBD1
CDR3: CASSPGLPGGTEAFF; DNA: TGTGCCAGCAGCCCTGGCCTCCCGGGTGGCACTGAAGCTTTCTTT; J: TRBJ1-1; size: NA; V: TRBV5-5; D: NA
CDR3: CASSNGGAGNYGYTF; DNA: TGTGCCAGTAGTAATGGGGGCGCGGGGAACTATGGCTACACCTTC; J: TRBJ1-2; size: many; V: TRBV19; D: NA
CDR3: CASSLEGSSSGANVLTF; DNA: TGCGCCAGCAGCTTGGAGGGCAGCAGCTCTGGGGCCAACGTCCTGACTTTC; J: TRBJ2-6; size: NA; V: TRBV5-1; D: NA
CDR3: CASSRTGGYEQYF; DNA: TGTGCCAGTAGTCGGACAGGGGGCTACGAGCAGTACTTC; J: TRBJ2-7; size: few; V: TRBV19; D: TRBD1
CDR3: CASRDPGQGSEQYF; DNA: TGTGCCAGCAGGGACCCGGGACAGGGGTCCGAGCAGTACTTC; J: TRBJ2-7; size: few; V: TRBV6-2/TRBV6-3; D: TRBD1
CDR3: CASSPGGGGLIKNIQYF; DNA: TGTGCCAGCAGCCCCGGAGGGGGGGGTCTAATCAAAAACATTCAGTACTTC; J: TRBJ2-4; size: few; V: TRBV14; D: NA
CDR3: CASSHGLAGRQETQYF; DNA: TGTGCCAGCAGCCACGGACTAGCGGGGCGCCAAGAGACCCAGTACTTC; J: TRBJ2-5; size: few; V: TRBV11-2; D: TRBD2
CDR3: CASSLAGEEETQYF; DNA: TGTGCCAGCAGCTTAGCAGGGGAGGAAGAGACCCAGTACTTC; J: TRBJ2-5; size: NA; V: TRBV13; D: NA
CDR3: CASSLRSRDEKLFF; DNA: TGTGCCAGCAGCTTACGTTCCAGGGATGAAAAACTGTTTTTT; J: TRBJ1-4; size: few; V: TRBV7-6; D: NA
CDR3: CASSLGLVHNEQFF; DNA: TGTGCCAGCAGTTTGGGACTAGTCCACAATGAGCAGTTCTTC; J: TRBJ2-1; size: many; V: TRBV12-3/TRBV12-4; D: TRBD2
CDR3: CSARVSGTTYNEQFF; DNA: TGCAGTGCTAGGGTTTCCGGGACCACGTACAATGAGCAGTTCTTC; J: TRBJ2-1; size: few; V: TRBV20-1; D: NA
CDR3: CASSVEQGAGNIQYF; DNA: TGCGCCAGCAGCGTCGAACAGGGGGCTGGAAACATTCAGTACTTC; J: TRBJ2-4; size: NA; V: TRBV5-1; D: TRBD1
CDR3: CVSSFLKTQYF; DNA: TGTGTCAGCAGCTTTCTAAAGACCCAGTACTTC; J: TRBJ2-5; size: NA; V: TRBV5-6; D: NA
CDR3: CSVVVAGVGDTQYF; DNA: TGCAGCGTTGTGGTGGCGGGGGTAGGAGATACGCAGTATTTT; J: TRBJ2-3; size: many; V: TRBV29-1; D: TRBD2
CDR3: CASSPPPGELFF; DNA: TGTGCCAGTAGCCCCCCCCCCGGGGAGCTGTTTTTT; J: TRBJ2-2; size: NA; V: TRBV19; D: NA
CDR3: CASSSHTPRGDTGELFF; DNA: TGTGCCAGCAGCTCGCACACCCCCAGGGGAGACACCGGGGAGCTGTTTTTT; J: TRBJ2-2; size: few; V: TRBV7-3; D: NA
CDR3: CASSLLWRENEQFF; DNA: TGTGCCAGCAGCTTACTCTGGAGGGAGAATGAGCAGTTCTTC; J: TRBJ2-1; size: many; V: TRBV7-2; D: NA
CDR3: CAIGDGYTF; DNA: TGTGCCATAGGGGACGGCTACACCTTC; J: TRBJ1-2; size: many; V: TRBV10-3; D: NA
CDR3: CASSSPLIVTFRDTQYF; DNA: TGTGCCAGCAGTTCACCTTTGATAGTCACGTTCAGGGATACGCAGTATTTT; J: TRBJ2-3; size: few; V: TRBV28; D: NA
CDR3: CASKKRGGVETQYF; DNA: TGTGCCAGCAAGAAGCGGGGGGGCGTAGAGACCCAGTACTTC; J: TRBJ2-5; size: NA; V: TRBV12-3/TRBV12-4; D: TRBD2
CDR3: CASSVLHGGTSEIQYF; DNA: TGTGCCAGCAGCGTACTCCACGGGGGTACCTCTGAGATTCAGTACTTC; J: TRBJ2-4; size: few; V: TRBV5-4; D: NA
CDR3: CASSLGLAGSLETQYF; DNA: TGTGCCAGCAGCTTGGGACTAGCGGGGAGTTTGGAGACCCAGTACTTC; J: TRBJ2-5; size: many; V: TRBV13; D: TRBD2
CDR3: CASSQDPGTGAEKLFF; DNA: TGCGCCAGCAGCCAAGATCCCGGGACAGGGGCGGAAAAACTGTTTTTT; J: TRBJ1-4; size: many; V: TRBV4-1; D: TRBD1